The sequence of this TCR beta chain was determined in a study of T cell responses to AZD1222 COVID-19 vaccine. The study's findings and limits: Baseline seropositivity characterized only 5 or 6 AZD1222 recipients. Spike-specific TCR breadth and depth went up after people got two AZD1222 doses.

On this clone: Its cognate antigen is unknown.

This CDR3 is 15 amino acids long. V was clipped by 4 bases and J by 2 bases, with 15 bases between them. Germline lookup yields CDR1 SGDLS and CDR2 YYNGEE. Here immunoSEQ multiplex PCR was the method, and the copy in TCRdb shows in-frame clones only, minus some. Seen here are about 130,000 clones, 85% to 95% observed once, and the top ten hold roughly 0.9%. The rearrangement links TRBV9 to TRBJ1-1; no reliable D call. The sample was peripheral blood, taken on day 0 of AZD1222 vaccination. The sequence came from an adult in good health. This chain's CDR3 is CASSLMGWSNTEAFF. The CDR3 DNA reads TGTGCCAGCAGCCTTATGGGCTGGAGTAACACTGAAGCTTTCTTT. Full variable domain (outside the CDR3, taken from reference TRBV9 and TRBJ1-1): DSGVTQTPKHLITATGQRVTLRCSPRSGDLSVYWYQQSLDQGLQFLIQYYNGEERAKGNILERFSAQQFPDLHSELNLSSLELGDSALYFCASSLMGWSNTEAFFGQGTRLTVV.